The 15 T cell receptor beta chains reported below all come from one sample, sequenced in a study of OX40 agonist ivuxolimab in advanced cancers. Only in-frame clones appear in the TCRdb table, and some are missing; sequencing was by immunoSEQ multiplex PCR. Of more than 55,000 clones in the sample, over 75% were seen once. The sample here was CD4+ or CD8+ T cells sorted from blood, taken in a trial of the OX40 agonist ivuxolimab. All receptors come from an adult with an advanced solid tumor such as melanoma, head and neck, liver or kidney cancer.

The chain carries TRBV6-5 and TRBJ1-5; D is undetermined. The germline V gene encodes CDR1 MNHEY and CDR2 SVGAGI. V was pared by 0 bases and J by 1 base, with 7 bases between. The CDR3 consists of 15 residues. CDR3 amino acids: CASSYSETSNQPQHF. The CDR3 bases are TGTGCCAGCAGTTACTCCGAAACGAGCAATCAGCCCCAGCATTTT.

The CDR3 DNA reads TGCGCCAGCAGCCGGTCCGGGACTAGCGGGAACACAGATACGCAGTATTTT. Its protein product is CASSRSGTSGNTDTQYF. This chain connects TRBV4-1 to TRBJ2-3, with 13 positions matching TRBD2. Germline V gene data show CDR1 as MGHRA and CDR2 as YSYEKL. CDR3 length: 17 residues. V shed 4 bases, J shed 2 bases, and the junction held 6 bases outside the gene matches.

The rearrangement uses TRBV6-5 and TRBJ2-1; either TRBD1 or TRBD2 may supply D (6 bases each). The CDR3 consists of 14 residues. Trimming shortened V by 3 bases and J by 12 bases, and 18 bases separated the two germline ends. Germline CDR1 reads MNHEY; CDR2 reads SVGAGI. As DNA, the CDR3 is TGTGCCAGCAGTTATTCCCCCTTACAGGGAGGGCAGTTCTTC. It specifies CASSYSPLQGGQFF.

The rearrangement links TRBV14 to TRBJ1-2; TRBD1 agrees at 12 bases. The ends lost 4 bases at V and 9 bases at J; junction bases unmatched: 18. This CDR3 comprises 18 residues. Germline CDR1 SGHDN, CDR2 FVKESK. The DNA for the CDR3 is TGTGCCAGCAGCCCCTTTCCCGGGACAGGGGGCCCTTTGGAGAGCTACACCTTC. Amino acid sequence: CASSPFPGTGGPLESYTF.

The rearrangement joins TRBV6-5 to TRBJ1-2, with 8 bases that match TRBD1. V shed 5 bases, J shed 5 bases, and the junction held 10 bases outside the gene matches. The CDR3 has 15 residues. The germline V gene has CDR1 MNHEY and CDR2 SVGAGI. CDR3 residues: CASSINRGSGYGYTF. The CDR3 bases are TGTGCCAGCAGTATTAACAGGGGGAGTGGGTATGGCTACACCTTC.

This rearrangement joins TRBV28 to TRBJ2-3, with 14 bases that match TRBD2. The J segment lost 0 bases and the V segment lost 5 bases, leaving 10 bases of the junction unmatched. The CDR3 is made up of 19 amino acids. The germline V gene encodes CDR1 MDHEN and CDR2 SYDVKM. CDR3 loop: CASSLPTSGRAGSTDTQYF. The CDR3 nucleotides are TGTGCCAGCAGTCTACCGACTAGCGGGAGGGCCGGGAGCACAGATACGCAGTATTTT.

The rearrangement links TRBV5-1 to TRBJ2-7, with 9 bases aligning to TRBD1. This CDR3 comprises 13 residues. CDR1 is SGHRS, CDR2 YFSETQ, per germline. J gave up 4 bases and V 7 bases, and 6 bases lay outside the gene matches. This chain's CDR3 is CASGRDRVYEQYF. CDR3 sequence (DNA): TGCGCCAGCGGCCGGGACAGGGTTTACGAGCAGTACTTC.

This clone showed up just once. The chain is built from TRBV2 and TRBJ2-3, with a tentative D call TRBD2 (6 bases). Trimming stripped 6 bases from V and 3 bases from J, with 19 bases between. This CDR3 comprises 16 residues. Germline assignment: CDR1 SNHLY and CDR2 FYNNEI. The CDR3 DNA is TGTGCCAGCAGGGACGTGCCGGGGGTGAGGACAGATACGCAGTATTTT. Translating it yields CASRDVPGVRTDTQYF.

This sequence joins TRBV18 and TRBJ2-7, with 8 bases that match TRBD2. Looked up from germline, CDR1 is KGHSH and CDR2 is LQKENI. The J segment lost 4 bases and the V segment lost 3 bases, leaving 26 bases of the junction unmatched. There are 21 residues in the CDR3. CDR3 nucleotides: TGTGCCAGCTCACCCCCTCTGATACGGGGGGGGTCCCTTTTCGGTTGGTACGAGCAGTACTTC. Its protein product is CASSPPLIRGGSLFGWYEQYF.

V and J are TRBV28 and TRBJ2-3; TRBD1 or TRBD2 may be the D gene (6 bases each). Germline assignment: CDR1 MDHEN and CDR2 SYDVKM. Deletions cut 7 bases from V and 3 bases from J, with 14 bases between. The CDR3 is made up of 14 amino acids. CDR3 loop: CASKTGGTTDTQYF. CDR3 DNA sequence: TGTGCCAGCAAGACCGGCGGGACAACAGATACGCAGTATTTT.

This clone occurred once. The rearrangement uses TRBV5-4 and TRBJ2-3; no definite D call. V was trimmed by 2 bases and J by 6 bases, leaving 10 bases between them. The CDR3 runs to 13 residues. Germline CDR1 and CDR2: SGHNT and YYREEE (reference sequence). The CDR3 region is CASSLSLVDTQYF. As DNA, the CDR3 is TGTGCCAGCAGCTTATCGCTAGTCGATACGCAGTATTTT.

V usage is TRBV28 and J usage is TRBJ1-2, with TRBD1 identical over 8 bases. Germline-derived CDR1 and CDR2 are MDHEN and SYDVKM. The CDR3 totals 14 residues. With V trimmed by 6 bases and J by 3 bases, 6 bases remained unmatched. CDR3 coding DNA: TGTGCCAGCAGGAGGATGACAGGGGACTATGGCTACACCTTC. As protein: CASRRMTGDYGYTF.

CDR3 bases: TGTGCCATCAGTGAGGGTCTAAGCCCCTACGAGCAGTACTTC. Protein product: CAISEGLSPYEQYF. The chain carries TRBV10-3 and TRBJ2-7; D is unclear. The length of the CDR3 is 14 residues. Trimming took off 2 bases at V and 2 bases at J, with 10 bases between the two ends. Germline V gives CDR1 ENHRY, CDR2 SYGVKD.

The CDR3 here is CASTGGGGSDTQYF. The CDR3 DNA is TGTGCCAGCACAGGGGGCGGCGGATCAGATACGCAGTATTTT. The V call is TRBV28, the J call TRBJ2-3; 8 nucleotides match TRBD1. The CDR3 runs to 14 residues. J lost 4 bases, V lost 7 bases, and 7 bases had no gene match. The germline V gene has CDR1 MDHEN and CDR2 SYDVKM.

This chain connects TRBV7-9 to TRBJ1-2; D remains ambiguous. Per the germline V gene, CDR1 is SEHNR and CDR2 is FQNEAQ (reference sequence). V was shortened by 1 base and J by 0 bases, with 9 bases between the two germline ends. The CDR3 has 15 residues. The chain's CDR3 is CASSLGANPNYGYTF. The CDR3 DNA follows: TGTGCCAGCAGCTTAGGCGCCAACCCTAACTATGGCTACACCTTC.